Below, 32 T cell receptor beta chains from the same sample are listed, as sequenced in a study of blood T cell repertoires in COVID-19. Sequencing used immunoSEQ multiplex PCR; TCRdb keeps in-frame clones, though not all of them. Of fewer than 70,000 clones in the sample, roughly 84% were seen once. The sequenced material came from peripheral blood. All receptors come from a woman aged 55-69 years with acute or convalescent COVID-19.

The genes are TRBV20-1 and TRBJ1-1; a weak D match, TRBD1 (5 bases). The CDR3 runs to 15 residues. Trimming pared 3 bases from V and 3 bases from J, leaving 17 bases between. Germline CDR1 and CDR2: DFQATT and SNEGSKA (reference sequence). CDR3 region: CSASFRGGTDTEAFF. In DNA form, the CDR3 reads TGCAGTGCTAGTTTTCGCGGGGGAACGGACACTGAAGCTTTCTTT.

This chain links TRBV5-6 with TRBJ2-1, with D maybe TRBD2 (5 bases). CDR1 and CDR2 (germline): SGHDT, YYEEEE. Trimming cost V 2 bases and J 7 bases, with 16 bases left between them. There are 15 residues in the CDR3. CDR3 loop: CASSFNGWRGNEQFF. Written as DNA, the CDR3 is TGTGCCAGCAGCTTTAACGGATGGAGAGGGAATGAGCAGTTCTTC.

The chain employs TRBV7-6 and TRBJ2-7, with D uncertain. Trimming removed 1 base from V and 5 bases from J, with 9 bases in between. The V gene's germline CDR1 is SGHVS and CDR2 FNYEAQ. This CDR3 contains 13 residues. The DNA for the CDR3 is TGTGCCAGCAGCTTAGGTGGTGGAGACGAGCAGTACTTC. Its protein is CASSLGGGDEQYF. Full variable domain (remainder filled in from reference TRBV7-6 and TRBJ2-7): GAGVSQSPRYKVTKRGQDVALRCDPISGHVSLYWYRQALGQGPEFLTYFNYEAQQDKSGLPNDRFSAERPEGSISTLTIQRTEQRDSAMYRCASSLGGGDEQYFGPGTRLTVT.

The chain links TRBV6-1 to TRBJ2-7; D is ambiguous. V lost 2 bases and J lost 3, with 5 bases in between. This CDR3 has 12 amino acids. Per the germline V gene, CDR1 is MNHNS and CDR2 is SASEGT. The CDR3 protein is CASSEMSYEQYF. The CDR3 DNA sequence: TGTGCCAGCAGTGAAATGAGCTACGAGCAGTACTTC.

The chain joins TRBV15 to TRBJ2-3, with 9 bases fitting TRBD2. The length of the CDR3 is 15 residues. J was trimmed by 4 bases and V by 4 bases; bases with no gene match: 6. Germline lookup yields CDR1 LNHNV and CDR2 YYDKDF (reference sequence). In nucleotides, the CDR3 is TGTGCCACCAGCATCGAGGGCGGGGGGGCAGATACGCAGTATTTT. It encodes CATSIEGGGADTQYF.

A word on this clone: Other DNA sequences in the same sample also yield this CDR3. The chain employs TRBV9 and TRBJ2-3; unclear D gene. CDR3 length: 13 residues. Germline V gene lookup returns CDR1 SGDLS and CDR2 YYNGEE. The V gene lost 2 bases and the J gene lost 3 bases, with 7 bases spanning the gap. For the CDR3, the DNA is TGTGCCAGCAGCGTCGTATTAACAGATACGCAGTATTTT. Encoded protein: CASSVVLTDTQYF.

V gene TRBV30 combines with J gene TRBJ1-3; weak D call: TRBD1 (5 bases). V was trimmed by 2 bases and J by 7 bases, leaving 9 bases between them. The V gene's germline CDR1 is GTSNPN and CDR2 SVGIG (reference sequence). CDR3 size: 12 residues. CDR3 DNA sequence: TGTGCCTGGAGTCCGGGGGGTAACACCATATATTTT. As protein: CAWSPGGNTIYF.

This chain uses TRBV14 with TRBJ2-7; D ambiguous. The germline V and J ends were trimmed by 0 bases and 0 bases, with 6 bases remaining between them. Germline CDR1 is SGHDN and CDR2 is FVKESK. There are 14 residues in the CDR3. The CDR3 spells CASSQDHSSYEQYF. The CDR3 bases are TGTGCCAGCAGCCAAGATCATTCCTCCTACGAGCAGTACTTC.

The genes are TRBV5-1 and TRBJ2-1, with TRBD2 matching 12 bases. Losses at the gene ends were 4 bases for V and 10 bases for J; bases not matched to a gene: 3. The CDR3 extends over 13 amino acids. Germline V gene data show CDR1 as SGHRS and CDR2 as YFSETQ. The CDR3 DNA follows: TGCGCCAGCAGCCTCGGACTAGCGGGGGAGCAGTTCTTC. It specifies CASSLGLAGEQFF.

This clone was recorded a few times. The chain has TRBV6-5 and TRBJ1-1, with D perhaps matching TRBD1 (5 bases). This CDR3 is 13 amino acids long. Germline assignment: CDR1 MNHEY and CDR2 SVGAGI. V was cut by 8 bases and J by 5 bases, with 15 bases left in between. The CDR3 is CASRTGGETEAFF. DNA for the CDR3: TGTGCCAGCCGAACGGGGGGGGAAACTGAAGCTTTCTTT.

The chain is built from TRBV7-2 and TRBJ1-1, with 9 bases lining up with TRBD1. CDR1 is SGHTA and CDR2 is FQGNSA in the germline V gene. Trimming took 4 bases from V and 3 from J; bases not matched to a gene: 6. CDR3 length: 15 residues. The CDR3 reads CASSSQDRGYTEAFF. CDR3 in DNA: TGTGCCAGCAGCTCTCAGGACAGGGGCTACACTGAAGCTTTCTTT.

This clone was found a few times. The V call is TRBV9, the J call TRBJ2-7, with 7 bases fitting TRBD1. The CDR3 consists of 15 residues. The V gene end was trimmed by 0 bases and the J gene end by 6 bases; junction bases not matched to a gene: 9. CDR1 SGDLS and CDR2 YYNGEE come from the germline V gene. The CDR3 loop reads CASSVVGTDSSEQYF. CDR3 nucleotides: TGTGCCAGCAGCGTAGTGGGGACAGATTCTTCCGAGCAGTACTTC.

The chain carries TRBV5-6 and TRBJ1-1, with no clear D. The CDR3 runs to 15 residues. The germline CDR1 and CDR2 sequences are SGHDT and YYEEEE. Trimming left V 4 bases short and J 0 bases short, with 13 bases between. This chain's CDR3 is CASSPGTVLNTEAFF. The CDR3, as DNA: TGTGCCAGCAGCCCAGGCACAGTACTGAACACTGAAGCTTTCTTT.

The gene calls are TRBV5-1 and TRBJ1-1; D is perhaps TRBD1 (5 bases). The germline V gene encodes CDR1 SGHRS and CDR2 YFSETQ. CDR3 length: 15 amino acids. Trimming removed 0 bases at V and 0 bases at J, with 9 bases between. The CDR3 loop reads CASSLDGGLNTEAFF. CDR3 bases: TGCGCCAGCAGCTTGGACGGGGGTTTGAACACTGAAGCTTTCTTT.

V and J are TRBV7-2 and TRBJ1-4; 10 nucleotides align to TRBD1. Germline CDR1 SGHTA, CDR2 FQGNSA. Trimming cost V 5 bases and J 8 bases; bases outside gene matches: 8. The CDR3 loop spans 15 amino acids. The CDR3 spells CASSPQDRGSEKLFF. The DNA of the CDR3 is TGTGCCAGCAGCCCCCAGGACAGGGGGAGCGAAAAACTGTTTTTT. Drawing the rest from reference TRBV7-2 and TRBJ1-4, the complete variable domain is GAGVSQSPSNKVTEKGKDVELRCDPISGHTALYWYRQSLGQGLEFLIYFQGNSAPDKSGLPSDRFSAERTGGSVSTLTIQRTQQEDSAVYLCASSPQDRGSEKLFFGSGTQLSVL.

The V gene is TRBV5-1, the J gene TRBJ1-1; the match to TRBD1 covers 10 bases. Germline trimming cut 4 bases from V and 6 bases from J; bases unmatched to any gene: 12. This CDR3 contains 16 residues. The germline V gene encodes CDR1 SGHRS and CDR2 YFSETQ. As DNA, the CDR3 is TGCGCCAGCAGCCTCTCGGGACAGGGGAGGTTCCCTGAAGCTTTCTTT. It yields the protein CASSLSGQGRFPEAFF.

This clone was detected once. The gene calls are TRBV6-1 and TRBJ2-7; TRBD1 matches 9 bases. J was trimmed by 7 bases and V by 3 bases; bases with no gene match: 10. The germline gives CDR1 MNHNS, CDR2 SASEGT. The CDR3 runs to 15 residues. CDR3 protein: CASSEYRGRLEEQYF. In DNA form, the CDR3 reads TGTGCCAGCAGTGAGTACAGGGGGCGGTTGGAGGAGCAGTACTTC.

V is TRBV6-5 and J is TRBJ1-3, with D unclear. The CDR3 loop spans 15 amino acids. Per the germline V gene, CDR1 is MNHEY and CDR2 is SVGAGI. V was pared by 7 bases and J by 0 bases, with 13 bases between. The CDR3 protein is CASTPGLYSGNTIYF. CDR3 coding DNA: TGTGCCAGCACCCCAGGACTCTACTCTGGAAACACCATATATTTT.

V and J are TRBV12-3 or TRBV12-4 and TRBJ1-2; TRBD1 agrees at 8 bases. The CDR3 totals 13 residues. The V segment lost 5 bases and the J segment 3 bases; nucleotides outside the gene matches: 2. CDR3 in DNA: TGTGCCAGCAGTCCGGACAGGGACTATGGCTACACCTTC. Translated: CASSPDRDYGYTF.

V gene TRBV4-1 combines with J gene TRBJ2-5, with TRBD2 matching over 8 bases. J lost 1 base, V lost 1 base, and 2 bases had no gene match. The CDR3 loop spans 15 amino acids. Per the germline V gene, CDR1 is MGHRA and CDR2 is YSYEKL. Here the CDR3 DNA reads TGCGCCAGCAGCCAAGCGGCGGGGGGCCAAGAGACCCAGTACTTC. Residues: CASSQAAGGQETQYF.

V usage is TRBV7-3 and J usage is TRBJ2-7, with 9 bases identical to TRBD1. Trimming took 5 bases from V and 5 from J; bases not matched to a gene: 13. The CDR3 extends over 16 amino acids. Germline CDR1 and CDR2: SGHTA and FQGTGA. The CDR3 is CASSRSPGTGSDEQYF. CDR3 nucleotides: TGTGCCAGCAGCCGATCCCCCGGGACAGGGAGCGACGAGCAGTACTTC.

The rearrangement links TRBV30 to TRBJ1-1; the D gene is possibly TRBD1 (6 bases). The CDR3 length is 13 residues. Trimming took off 5 bases at V and 2 bases at J, with 12 bases between the two ends. Per germline, CDR1 GTSNPN and CDR2 SVGIG (reference sequence). The CDR3 spells CAWATGLNTEAFF. The CDR3, as DNA: TGTGCCTGGGCCACAGGGTTAAACACTGAAGCTTTCTTT.

The V and J genes are TRBV27 and TRBJ2-2, with 7 bases matching TRBD1. The CDR3 covers 16 residues. The V and J ends lost 5 bases and 3 bases, in that order; junction bases with no gene match: 9. Germline V gene data show CDR1 as MNHEY and CDR2 as SMNVEV (reference sequence). The CDR3 DNA is TGTGCCAGCAGTCCCCTAGACAGGGTTTACACCGGGGAGCTGTTTTTT. As protein: CASSPLDRVYTGELFF.

This chain links TRBV3-1 (or the pseudogene TRBV3-2) with TRBJ1-2; no firm D call. V was trimmed by 7 bases and J by 2 bases, leaving 17 bases between them. CDR1 is LGHDT and CDR2 is YNNKEL in the germline V gene (reference sequence). The CDR3 consists of 15 residues. CDR3: CASNSGGYGNYGYTF. In DNA form, the CDR3 reads TGTGCCAGCAACTCCGGCGGGTACGGCAACTATGGCTACACCTTC.

The chain combines TRBV7-3 with TRBJ2-6; D gene ambiguous. CDR1 and CDR2 (germline): SGHTA, FQGTGA. CDR3 length: 14 amino acids. Trimming pared 4 bases from V and 1 base from J, leaving 5 bases between. CDR3 nucleotides: TGTGCCAGCAGCTACTCTTCTGGGGCCAACGTCCTGACTTTC. It is translated as CASSYSSGANVLTF.

The chain employs TRBV3-1 (or the pseudogene TRBV3-2) and TRBJ1-5; maybe TRBD1 (5 bases). The CDR3 consists of 14 residues. V lost 1 base and J 3 bases, leaving 7 bases between the germline ends. Germline CDR1 reads LGHDT; CDR2 reads YNNKEL (reference sequence). CDR3 loop: CASSQAGINQPQHF. The CDR3 DNA is TGTGCCAGCAGCCAAGCAGGGATCAATCAGCCCCAGCATTTT.

CDR3 in DNA: TGTGCCAGCAGCCCAGACCCGGCAGGGTGGTACGAGCAGTACTTC. Translating gives CASSPDPAGWYEQYF. The chain couples TRBV3-1 (or the pseudogene TRBV3-2) to TRBJ2-7; a possible D gene is TRBD1 (5 bases). CDR3 size: 15 residues. Between the trimmed V and J ends, which lost 4 bases and 4 bases, there was a span of 17 bases. The germline V gene encodes CDR1 LGHDT and CDR2 YNNKEL (reference sequence).

The chain has TRBV10-3 and TRBJ2-3, with 8 bases aligning to TRBD2. The CDR3 contains 15 residues. Trimming removed 11 bases from V and 0 bases from J; junction bases left unmatched: 10. Germline loops: CDR1 ENHRY, CDR2 SYGVKD. This chain's CDR3 is CALGRGGLSTDTQYF. In DNA form, the CDR3 reads TGTGCCCTGGGCCGGGGGGGGCTAAGCACAGATACGCAGTATTTT.

The chain has TRBV11-3 and TRBJ2-3; D unclear. V lost 5 bases and J lost 2, with 8 bases in between. Per germline, CDR1 SGHNT and CDR2 YENEEA. CDR3 size: 13 residues. CDR3 DNA sequence: TGTGCCAGCAGCCGTAAATCCACAGATACGCAGTATTTT. Its protein product is CASSRKSTDTQYF.

Only one count was recorded for this clone. The chain combines TRBV13 with TRBJ2-1; 8 nucleotides match TRBD2. The CDR3 is 16 residues long. Unmatched junction bases numbered 4, after V lost 3 bases and J lost 0 bases. The germline gives CDR1 PRHDT, CDR2 FYEKMQ (reference sequence). CDR3 sequence: CASSLGGGSSYNEQFF. The CDR3 bases are TGTGCCAGCAGCTTGGGCGGGGGGAGCTCCTACAATGAGCAGTTCTTC.

The rearrangement joins TRBV6-4 to TRBJ1-6; possible D gene TRBD1, 6 bases. V dropped 5 bases and J dropped 6 bases, with 14 bases sitting between them. Germline CDR1 MRHNA, CDR2 SNTAGT. This CDR3 has 15 amino acids. CDR3 amino acids: CASSSAGAANSPLHF. DNA of the CDR3: TGTGCCAGCAGTTCGGCAGGGGCGGCTAATTCACCCCTCCACTTT.

The chain uses TRBV5-1 and TRBJ2-7; D gene unclear. Trimming pared 0 bases from V and 1 base from J, leaving 8 bases between. This CDR3 has 14 amino acids. Germline values: CDR1 SGHRS, CDR2 YFSETQ. This CDR3 reads CASSLGLFSYEQYF. The CDR3 DNA reads as TGCGCCAGCAGCTTGGGTCTCTTTTCCTACGAGCAGTACTTC.